This TCR beta chain was recovered during a study of cytomegalovirus exposure and HLA in healthy donors. Points from the study as a whole: With later analysis, a missense DCLRE1C variant became linked to TCR beta V- and J-gene trimming.

This CDR3 comprises 11 residues. Trimming removed 4 bases from V and 0 bases from J, with 3 bases in between. The germline V gene has CDR1 SQVTM and CDR2 ANQGSEA. With 60 Vbeta and 13 Jbeta primers, the PCR was carried out. Original processing methods: Later reanalysis found about 80 million unique TCR beta chains, around 9.9 million of them shared. Profiling relied on immunoSEQ multiplex PCR, and the TCRdb table lists in-frame clones only, not all of them. V, J and clone size reflect that table, while D and trimming were determined from the DNA. The sample carries about 110,000 clones, 80% to 85% recorded once. As regards this clone: Its antigen is unknown.

The sequenced material came from PBMCs. The receptor was derived from a woman aged 25 to 39 in good health and CMV-seronegative. V usage is TRBV29-1 and J usage is TRBJ1-2; D gene unclear. As DNA, the CDR3 is TGCAGCGTTGCATCTAACTATGGCTACACCTTC. Protein sequence: CSVASNYGYTF. Complete variable domain (other parts from reference TRBV29-1 and TRBJ1-2): SAVISQKPSRDICQRGTSLTIQCQVDSQVTMMFWYRQQPGQSLTLIATANQGSEATYESGFVIDKFPISRPNLTFSTLTVSNMSPEDSSIYLCSVASNYGYTFGSGTRLTVV.